A single sample is the source of the 3 T cell receptor beta chains below, sequenced in a study of cytomegalovirus exposure and HLA in healthy donors. Primers: 60 Vbeta forward and 13 Jbeta reverse. Measured with immunoSEQ multiplex PCR; TCRdb has only the in-frame clones, and not every one. The sample lists over 150,000 clones, around nine tenths occurring once. Sequenced: PBMCs. These receptors were obtained from a woman in her twenties or thirties in good health and CMV-seronegative.

The chain employs TRBV28 and TRBJ1-1; D is possibly TRBD1 (5 bases). The CDR3 consists of 14 residues. Trimming removed 8 bases at V and 5 bases at J, with 18 bases between. Looked up from germline, CDR1 is MDHEN and CDR2 is SYDVKM. CDR3 loop: CASRLAGPGTEAFF. The CDR3 DNA follows: TGTGCCAGCCGCCTCGCAGGGCCTGGGACTGAAGCTTTCTTT.

J is TRBJ2-3 and V is TRBV18, with unresolved D. V shed 8 bases and J shed 5 bases, with 11 bases lying between them. CDR3 length equals 12 residues. CDR1 and CDR2 (germline): KGHSH, LQKENI. In nucleotides, the CDR3 is TGTGCCAGCAAAGACATGAAAGATACGCAGTATTTT. It translates to CASKDMKDTQYF.

The chain carries TRBV28 and TRBJ1-1; the match to TRBD1 covers 7 bases. CDR3 length: 14 residues. Trimming cost V 2 bases and J 11 bases; bases outside gene matches: 11. Germline V lookup: CDR1 MDHEN, CDR2 SYDVKM. For the CDR3, the DNA is TGTGCCAGCAGTTTACACCCCGGACAGGAGAAGGCTTTCTTT. This codes for CASSLHPGQEKAFF.